A single sample gave rise to the 18 T cell receptor beta chains below, sequenced in a study of radiotherapy plus CTLA-4 blockade in lung cancer. Data came from immunoSEQ multiplex PCR; TCRdb stores just in-frame clones and leaves some out. Of 60,000 to 70,000 clones listed, 70% to 85% were seen once; the top ten hold 10%. This material consisted of peripheral blood, taken from a patient treated with radiotherapy plus ipilimumab. These receptors were obtained from a human donor with non-small cell lung cancer who had a complete response to radiotherapy plus ipilimumab.

This clone is a singleton in its sample. The V call is TRBV7-2, the J call TRBJ2-2; D might be TRBD1 (5 bases). The V gene lost 5 bases and the J gene lost 2 bases, with 9 bases spanning the gap. From germline, CDR1 is SGHTA and CDR2 FQGNSA. The CDR3 totals 14 residues. This CDR3 reads CASSPTVNTGELFF. The CDR3 DNA is TGTGCCAGCAGCCCGACAGTTAACACCGGGGAGCTGTTTTTT.

The V call is TRBV2, the J call TRBJ1-1; no reliable D call. The CDR3 loop spans 12 amino acids. Germline V gene lookup returns CDR1 SNHLY and CDR2 FYNNEI. V lost 5 bases, J lost 7 bases, and 11 bases lay in between. This CDR3 is CASSFGRSEAFF. CDR3 DNA sequence: TGTGCCAGCAGTTTTGGGCGTAGTGAAGCTTTCTTT. Together with reference TRBV2 and TRBJ1-1, the CDR3 gives the full variable domain: EPEVTQTPSHQVTQMGQEVILRCVPISNHLYFYWYRQILGQKVEFLVSFYNNEISEKSEIFDDQFSVERPDGSNFTLKIRSTKLEDSAMYFCASSFGRSEAFFGQGTRLTVV.

The chain joins TRBV28 to TRBJ1-2; D unclear. V was trimmed by 1 base and J by 8 bases, leaving 11 bases between them. The CDR3 is 13 residues long. From germline, CDR1 is MDHEN and CDR2 SYDVKM. The CDR3 DNA reads as TGTGCCAGCAGTTTATACCCCCCAGAGGGCTACACCTTC. Its protein product is CASSLYPPEGYTF.

This chain uses TRBV7-9 with TRBJ1-5; unclear D gene. This CDR3 has 12 residues. V was pared by 4 bases and J by 4 bases, with 5 bases between. CDR1 and CDR2 from the germline V gene are SEHNR and FQNEAQ (reference sequence). CDR3 nucleotides: TGTGCCAGCAGCTCGACTAATCAGCCCCAGCATTTT. Encoded protein: CASSSTNQPQHF. Full variable domain (outside the CDR3, taken from reference TRBV7-9 and TRBJ1-5): DTGVSQNPRHKITKRGQNVTFRCDPISEHNRLYWYRQTLGQGPEFLTYFQNEAQLEKSRLLSDRFSAERPKGSFSTLEIQRTEQGDSAMYLCASSSTNQPQHFGDGTRLSIL.

With regard to this clone: The sample holds other DNA sequences that translate to the same CDR3. The rearrangement uses TRBV5-1 and TRBJ1-2; 7 nucleotides match TRBD1. CDR3 length equals 13 residues. V was clipped by 5 bases and J by 6 bases; unmatched bases: 7. The germline gives CDR1 SGHRS, CDR2 YFSETQ. For the CDR3, the DNA is TGCGCCAGCAGAGAGGGACAGCGAGATGGCTACACCTTC. It specifies CASREGQRDGYTF.

The CDR3 region has the DNA TGTGCCATCAGTGCGGGACAGGGGAACAATGAGCAGTTCTTC. Translating gives CAISAGQGNNEQFF. This chain links TRBV10-3 with TRBJ2-1, with 10 bases lining up with TRBD1. The CDR3 contains 14 residues. Trimming cost V 4 bases and J 5 bases; bases outside gene matches: 2. The germline gives CDR1 ENHRY, CDR2 SYGVKD.

J is TRBJ1-4 and V is TRBV7-8; possible D gene TRBD1, 5 bases. Trimming cost V 2 bases and J 9 bases, with 22 bases left between them. This CDR3 has 17 residues. Looked up from germline, CDR1 is SGHVS and CDR2 is FQNEAQ. CDR3 sequence: CASSLRKDTYPGKKLFF. The CDR3 DNA reads TGTGCCAGCAGCTTAAGAAAGGACACGTACCCGGGGAAAAAACTGTTTTTT. Complete variable domain (other parts from reference TRBV7-8 and TRBJ1-4): GAGVSQSPRYKVAKRGQDVALRCDPISGHVSLFWYQQALGQGPEFLTYFQNEAQLDKSGLPSDRFFAERPEGSVSTLKIQRTQQEDSAVYLCASSLRKDTYPGKKLFFGSGTQLSVL.

The rearrangement links TRBV13 to TRBJ2-1; TRBD2 matches at 9 bases. V shed 6 bases, J shed 0 bases, and the junction held 9 bases outside the gene matches. This CDR3 contains 17 residues. Germline CDR1 and CDR2: PRHDT and FYEKMQ (reference sequence). CDR3 sequence reads: CASRPTSGLSSYNEQFF. In DNA form, the CDR3 reads TGTGCCAGCAGACCGACTAGCGGTTTAAGCTCCTACAATGAGCAGTTCTTC.

The V gene is TRBV4-1, the J gene TRBJ1-4; TRBD1 aligns across 9 bases. From germline, CDR1 is MGHRA and CDR2 YSYEKL. Unmatched junction bases numbered 9, after V lost 3 bases and J lost 4 bases. The CDR3 is 17 amino acids. CDR3 protein: CASSQSRTGAFNEKLFF. For the CDR3, the DNA is TGCGCCAGCAGCCAGTCCCGGACAGGGGCTTTTAATGAAAAACTGTTTTTT.

The table lists this clone with a few counts. This chain connects TRBV19 to TRBJ1-5; a weak D match, TRBD1 (5 bases). The CDR3 consists of 15 residues. Trimming cost V 5 bases and J 2 bases, with 13 bases left between them. The V gene's germline CDR1 is LNHDA and CDR2 SQIVND (reference sequence). The CDR3 DNA reads TGTGCCAGTAGTGAGGGGATGACCGGCAATCAGCCCCAGCATTTT. This sequence encodes CASSEGMTGNQPQHF. Complete variable domain (other parts from reference TRBV19 and TRBJ1-5): DGGITQSPKYLFRKEGQNVTLSCEQNLNHDAMYWYRQDPGQGLRLIYYSQIVNDFQKGDIAEGYSVSREKKESFPLTVTSAQKNPTAFYLCASSEGMTGNQPQHFGDGTRLSIL.

The chain uses TRBV6-5 and TRBJ1-2; 7 bases agree with TRBD1. The trim removed 8 bases at V and 4 bases at J, leaving 7 bases unmatched. Germline lookup yields CDR1 MNHEY and CDR2 SVGAGI. The CDR3 is made up of 13 amino acids. Written as DNA, the CDR3 is TGTGCCAGCGGGCGGACAGGCGTCTATGGCTACACCTTC. The encoded protein is CASGRTGVYGYTF.

This sequence joins TRBV7-8 and TRBJ2-2; TRBD1 might be the D (5 bases). V was pared by 4 bases and J by 1 base, with 10 bases between. Germline CDR1 reads SGHVS; CDR2 reads FQNEAQ. The CDR3 length is 15 residues. In nucleotides, the CDR3 is TGTGCCAGCAGCTCAGATAGGGGGAACACCGGGGAGCTGTTTTTT. Translated: CASSSDRGNTGELFF.

This clone was seen only a few times. The V gene is TRBV5-5, the J gene TRBJ2-7, with a weak D call TRBD1 (6 bases). There are 14 residues in the CDR3. Deletions cut 2 bases from V and 2 bases from J, with 11 bases between. Germline V lookup: CDR1 SGHKS, CDR2 YYEKEE (reference sequence). The chain's CDR3 is CASSFSTGAYEQYF. In DNA, the CDR3 is TGTGCCAGCAGCTTTTCGACAGGAGCCTACGAGCAGTACTTC.

The CDR3 reads CASSSAQGSYEQYV. The CDR3 DNA sequence: TGTGCCAGCAGCTCAGCGCAGGGATCCTACGAGCAGTACGTC. J is TRBJ2-7 and V is TRBV7-8; D may be TRBD1 (5 bases). Germline assignment: CDR1 SGHVS and CDR2 FQNEAQ. V was clipped by 4 bases and J by 1 base, with 11 bases between them. The CDR3 runs 14 residues.

The chain combines TRBV7-6 with TRBJ1-6; D uncertain. CDR1 is SGHVS and CDR2 is FNYEAQ in the germline V gene. V shed 3 bases and J shed 14 bases, with 11 bases lying between them. The length of the CDR3 is 12 residues. CDR3 loop: CASSLDQVTLHF. The CDR3 DNA reads as TGTGCCAGCAGCTTGGATCAGGTTACCCTCCACTTT.

This rearrangement joins TRBV30 to TRBJ1-1; 10 bases match TRBD1. The CDR3 length is 17 residues. After removal of 3 bases from V and 5 bases from J, the junction contained 15 bases not matched to a gene. Germline-derived CDR1 and CDR2 are GTSNPN and SVGIG (reference sequence). This CDR3 is CAWSPRQGAARPTEAFF. CDR3 bases: TGTGCCTGGAGCCCTCGACAGGGGGCTGCGAGACCGACTGAAGCTTTCTTT.

The chain links TRBV30 to TRBJ1-1, with unresolved D. V gave up 8 bases and J gave up 1 base, with 17 bases separating them. The CDR3 sequence is 14 residues long. Germline-derived CDR1 and CDR2 are GTSNPN and SVGIG (reference sequence). CDR3 in DNA: TGTGCCGGGTCGAACGAGGTTTCGAACACTGAAGCTTTCTTT. Its protein is CAGSNEVSNTEAFF. The variable domain in full, with the rest retrieved from reference TRBV30 and TRBJ1-1, is SQTIHQWPATLVQPVGSPLSLECTVEGTSNPNLYWYRQAAGRGLQLLFYSVGIGQISSEVPQNLSASRPQDRQFILSSKKLLLSDSGFYLCAGSNEVSNTEAFFGQGTRLTVV.

This rearrangement joins TRBV19 to TRBJ1-5; perhaps TRBD1 as D (6 bases). Trimming left V 4 bases short and J 4 bases short, with 11 bases between. This CDR3 spans 14 amino acids. Per germline, CDR1 LNHDA and CDR2 SQIVND (reference sequence). CDR3 protein: CASSRTQGNQPQHF. The CDR3 nucleotides read TGTGCCAGTAGTAGGACGCAGGGGAATCAGCCCCAGCATTTT.